Below, 8 T cell receptor beta chains from the same sample are listed, as sequenced in a study of cytomegalovirus exposure and HLA in healthy donors. The repertoire was sequenced with immunoSEQ multiplex PCR; TCRdb's copy has only in-frame clones and lacks some. Counted here are around 60,000 clones, over 85% occurring once; the ten biggest clones make up roughly 4.4%. Sequencing used PBMCs. These receptors all come from a man in his late teens or twenties in good health and CMV-seropositive.

The rearrangement links TRBV19 to TRBJ1-5, with D unclear. Germline V gene data show CDR1 as LNHDA and CDR2 as SQIVND (reference sequence). V was shortened by 3 bases and J by 4 bases, with 7 bases between the two germline ends. This CDR3 contains 13 residues. The CDR3 here is CASSMVENQPQHF. CDR3 sequence (DNA): TGTGCCAGTAGTATGGTGGAGAATCAGCCCCAGCATTTT.

CDR3 bases: TGTGCCAGCAGCCTAACTAGCGGGAGGCACACCGGGGAGCTGTTTTTT. Protein sequence: CASSLTSGRHTGELFF. This chain links TRBV5-4 with TRBJ2-2; 12 nucleotides match TRBD2. Unmatched junction bases numbered 4, after V lost 4 bases and J lost 3 bases. Germline CDR1 reads SGHNT; CDR2 reads YYREEE (reference sequence). The CDR3 runs 16 residues.

This chain links TRBV28 with TRBJ2-3, with no clear D. Trimming pared 8 bases from V and 1 base from J, leaving 10 bases between. The CDR3 has 13 amino acids. Germline V lookup: CDR1 MDHEN, CDR2 SYDVKM. CDR3 loop: CASVTGGTDTQYF. CDR3 DNA sequence: TGTGCCAGCGTTACCGGAGGCACAGATACGCAGTATTTT. The full variable domain, rest sourced from reference TRBV28 and TRBJ2-3, is DVKVTQSSRYLVKRTGEKVFLECVQDMDHENMFWYRQDPGLGLRLIYFSYDVKMKEKGDIPEGYSVSREKKERFSLILESASTNQTSMYLCASVTGGTDTQYFGPGTRLTVL.

The chain recombines TRBV6-6 with TRBJ2-3, with D possibly being TRBD1 (6 bases). The CDR3 consists of 12 residues. V gave up 9 bases and J gave up 3 bases, with 10 bases separating them. Germline V gene lookup returns CDR1 MNHNY and CDR2 SVGAGI (reference sequence). Written as DNA, the CDR3 is TGTGCCAGTTGCAGGGGAACAGATACGCAGTATTTT. It codes for CASCRGTDTQYF.

The J gene is TRBJ1-1, the V gene TRBV18; 9 bases are shared with TRBD1. The CDR3 sequence is 15 residues long. Germline CDR1 reads KGHSH; CDR2 reads LQKENI. The J segment lost 4 bases and the V segment lost 4 bases, leaving 7 bases of the junction unmatched. CDR3 sequence: CASSRDRDGGTEAFF. The CDR3, as DNA: TGTGCCAGCTCACGGGACAGGGACGGAGGCACTGAAGCTTTCTTT.

The chain carries TRBV7-9 and TRBJ2-5, with D maybe TRBD1 (5 bases). CDR3 length: 13 amino acids. The germline V gene has CDR1 SEHNR and CDR2 FQNEAQ (reference sequence). V was pared by 10 bases and J by 3 bases, with 15 bases between. CDR3 DNA: TGTGCCACCAAACCTGACAGAAAAGAGACCCAGTACTTC. Protein: CATKPDRKETQYF. The full variable domain, in which reference TRBV7-9 and TRBJ2-5 provide the parts outside the CDR3, is DTGVSQNPRHKITKRGQNVTFRCDPISEHNRLYWYRQTLGQGPEFLTYFQNEAQLEKSRLLSDRFSAERPKGSFSTLEIQRTEQGDSAMYLCATKPDRKETQYFGPGTRLLVL.

The chain couples TRBV10-3 to TRBJ2-7; D is possibly TRBD1 (6 bases). V was trimmed by 3 bases and J by 3 bases, leaving 9 bases between them. Germline values: CDR1 ENHRY, CDR2 SYGVKD. This CDR3 contains 13 residues. The CDR3 here is CAISEQGSYEQYF. CDR3 coding DNA: TGTGCCATCAGTGAACAGGGAAGCTACGAGCAGTACTTC.

This chain uses TRBV4-3 with TRBJ2-5; TRBD2 matches 7 bases. Per germline, CDR1 LGHNA and CDR2 YSLEER. The CDR3 totals 15 residues. V was clipped by 2 bases and J by 4 bases; unmatched bases: 7. CDR3 sequence reads: CASSQREGVGETQYF. The CDR3 nucleotides read TGCGCCAGCAGCCAAAGGGAGGGCGTTGGAGAGACCCAGTACTTC.